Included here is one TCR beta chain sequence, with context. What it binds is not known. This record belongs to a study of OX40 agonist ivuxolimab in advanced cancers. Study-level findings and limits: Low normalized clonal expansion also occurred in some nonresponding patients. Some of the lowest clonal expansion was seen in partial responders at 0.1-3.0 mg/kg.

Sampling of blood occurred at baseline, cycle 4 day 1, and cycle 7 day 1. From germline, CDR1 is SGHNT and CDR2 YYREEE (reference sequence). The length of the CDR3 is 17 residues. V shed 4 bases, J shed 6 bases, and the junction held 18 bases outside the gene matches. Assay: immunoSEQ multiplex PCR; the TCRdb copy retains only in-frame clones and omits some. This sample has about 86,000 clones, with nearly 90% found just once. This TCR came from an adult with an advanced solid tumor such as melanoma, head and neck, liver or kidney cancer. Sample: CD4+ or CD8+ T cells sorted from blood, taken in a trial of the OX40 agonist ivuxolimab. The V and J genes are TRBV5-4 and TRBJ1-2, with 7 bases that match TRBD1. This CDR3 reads CASSMTLPRGGLDGYTF. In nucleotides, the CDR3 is TGTGCCAGCAGCATGACCCTCCCCCGAGGGGGCTTAGATGGCTACACCTTC.